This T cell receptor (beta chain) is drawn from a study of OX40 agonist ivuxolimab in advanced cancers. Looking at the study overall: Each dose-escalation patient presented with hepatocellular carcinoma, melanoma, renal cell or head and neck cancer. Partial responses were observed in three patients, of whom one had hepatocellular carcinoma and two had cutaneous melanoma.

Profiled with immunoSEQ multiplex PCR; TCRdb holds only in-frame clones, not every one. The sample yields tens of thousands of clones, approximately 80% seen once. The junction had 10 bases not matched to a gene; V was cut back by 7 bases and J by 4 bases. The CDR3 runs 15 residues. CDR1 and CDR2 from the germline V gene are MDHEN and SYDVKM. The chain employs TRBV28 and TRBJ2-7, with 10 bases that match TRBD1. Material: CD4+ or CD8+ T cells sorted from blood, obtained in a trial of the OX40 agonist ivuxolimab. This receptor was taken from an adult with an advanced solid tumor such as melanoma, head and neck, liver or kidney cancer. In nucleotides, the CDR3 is TGTGCCAGCACTCTTTTTGGGACAGGGGATTACGAGCAGTACTTC. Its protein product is CASTLFGTGDYEQYF.